Below, one T cell receptor (beta chain) is given with its context. This sample includes further DNA sequences coding for the same CDR3. The deep-level immunoSEQ assay was used. Original data processing: Filtering of immunoSEQ junctional sequences could not match full-length read filtering. Some clones are missing from TCRdb's copy, which holds only in-frame ones; the method was immunoSEQ multiplex PCR. V and J calls and clone size are copied from that table; D and trimming were computed from the DNA. The sample yields 2 million to 2.5 million clones, more than 85% seen once. Trimming took off 1 base at V and 0 bases at J, with 9 bases between the two ends. The length of the CDR3 is 15 residues. The germline CDR1 and CDR2 sequences are SGHRS and YFSETQ. These data originate in a study of shared clonotypes between healthy human individuals.

The chain has TRBV5-1 and TRBJ2-3; a possible D gene is TRBD2 (6 bases). The sequenced material came from naive CD4+ T cells from PBMCs. As for subset: CD45RA+ positively selected. The source of this sequence is a man between 18 and 35 years old in good health. Some clones in this sample may be carry-over from other donors' samples. The CDR3 DNA follows: TGCGCCAGCAGCTTGCGCGGGATTAGCACAGATACGCAGTATTTT. Protein product: CASSLRGISTDTQYF.